This entry describes one TCR beta chain. Its antigen is not identified. These data originate in a study of blood T cells in healthy people across ages. General observations from the study: TCR beta diversity, measured per million T cells, fell in a roughly linear way with age.

Each sample gave at least 6.5 million isolated PBMCs. The CDR3 runs 15 residues. The V and J ends lost 3 bases and 0 bases, in that order; junction bases with no gene match: 4. Germline V CDR1 and CDR2: SGHRS, YFSETQ. The authors ran a second PCR of about 6 to 11 cycles using a sample-barcoded 5' primer and a J-beta primer mix. Using its own MiXCR run on the 5' RACE reads, TCRdb lists one record per CDR3 protein. The sample has 1.5 million to 2 million distinct CDR3 sequences, 30% to 35% seen once; the top ten hold approximately 10%. The specimen was blood. The J gene is TRBJ2-5, the V gene TRBV5-1; TRBD1 matches 8 bases. This TCR was recovered from a woman aged 25 to 39 in good health. The CDR3 spells CASSSQGAHQETQYF. The CDR3 DNA follows: TGCGCCAGCAGCTCCCAGGGGGCCCACCAAGAGACCCAGTACTTC.